Listed below are T cell receptor beta chains from one sample, sequenced in a study of blood T cell repertoires in COVID-19. Sequencing was performed with immunoSEQ multiplex PCR; in TCRdb, only in-frame clones are kept and a portion is missing. The sample has about 150,000 clones; about four fifths are singletons. The sample consisted of peripheral blood. Receptor source: a woman aged 80 or over with acute or convalescent COVID-19. Both conserved end residues are part of each CDR3. Fields, in order: V gene, clone size, D gene, J gene, CDR3 DNA, CDR3 protein. The D gene is left open where the match is weak. Size tells how often a clone was seen (once, few, many) or the class of an expanded clone, and some rows leave it out.

V gene: TRBV3-1/TRBV3-2
clone size: .
D gene: TRBD2
J gene: TRBJ2-7
CDR3 DNA: TGTGCCAGTGGCCGGCTAGCGGGAGACGAGCAGTACTTC
CDR3 protein: CASGRLAGDEQYF

V gene: TRBV5-1
clone size: .
D gene: .
J gene: TRBJ2-7
CDR3 DNA: TGCGCCAGCAGCTTGGAAGGCACAGGCGTAATTCCCTACGAGCAGTACTTC
CDR3 protein: CASSLEGTGVIPYEQYF

V gene: TRBV27
clone size: few
D gene: TRBD2
J gene: TRBJ2-1
CDR3 DNA: TGTGCCAGCAGACCCCTGGGCAGGGGGAACGGGGTAGCGGGAGGGGGGCGGAATGAGCAGTTCTTC
CDR3 protein: CASRPLGRGNGVAGGGRNEQFF

V gene: TRBV28
clone size: .
D gene: .
J gene: TRBJ1-6
CDR3 DNA: TGTGCCAGCAGTAGGCCAGGGGAATCACCCCTCCACTTT
CDR3 protein: CASSRPGESPLHF

V gene: TRBV19
clone size: .
D gene: TRBD1
J gene: TRBJ1-2
CDR3 DNA: TGTGCCAGTAGAGCCGGACAGGGGTACTATGGCTACACCTTC
CDR3 protein: CASRAGQGYYGYTF

V gene: TRBV6-6
clone size: .
D gene: .
J gene: TRBJ1-2
CDR3 DNA: TGTGCCAGCAGTTACTCGACGGGCAGGGTGAACTATGGCTACACCTTC
CDR3 protein: CASSYSTGRVNYGYTF

V gene: TRBV14
clone size: .
D gene: .
J gene: TRBJ1-6
CDR3 DNA: TGTGCCAGCAGCCACGCGGTCTCACCCCTCCACTTT
CDR3 protein: CASSHAVSPLHF

V gene: TRBV5-1
clone size: few
D gene: .
J gene: TRBJ1-1
CDR3 DNA: TGCGCCAGCATCCTCACCCCAGGGGCGGCTGAAGCTTTCTTT
CDR3 protein: CASILTPGAAEAFF

V gene: TRBV28
clone size: .
D gene: .
J gene: TRBJ2-2
CDR3 DNA: TGTGCCAGCGCTGACGTGTTTGAGACATCGAACACCGGGGAGCTGTTTTTT
CDR3 protein: CASADVFETSNTGELFF

V gene: TRBV6-5
clone size: .
D gene: TRBD1
J gene: TRBJ1-5
CDR3 DNA: TGTGCCAGCAGGGAGGTCACGGGCAGGGGGCAGCCCCAGCATTTT
CDR3 protein: CASREVTGRGQPQHF

V gene: TRBV3-1/TRBV3-2
clone size: .
D gene: TRBD1
J gene: TRBJ2-7
CDR3 DNA: TGTGCCAGCAGCTCCTCGGACAGGCCAACCTACGAGCAGTACTTC
CDR3 protein: CASSSSDRPTYEQYF

V gene: TRBV19
clone size: few
D gene: .
J gene: TRBJ1-5
CDR3 DNA: TGTGCCAGTAGTATAGTGAGACAGCTTAATCAGCCCCAGCATTTT
CDR3 protein: CASSIVRQLNQPQHF

V gene: TRBV25-1
clone size: .
D gene: .
J gene: TRBJ1-2
CDR3 DNA: TGTGCCAGCAGTGATGCCCGGGGTAACTATGGCTACACCTTC
CDR3 protein: CASSDARGNYGYTF

V gene: TRBV6-5
clone size: .
D gene: TRBD2
J gene: TRBJ2-3
CDR3 DNA: TGTGCCAGCAGTTACTCGAGCCTAGCGGGGCCTCTCACGCAGTATTTT
CDR3 protein: CASSYSSLAGPLTQYF

V gene: TRBV5-1
clone size: .
D gene: TRBD1
J gene: TRBJ2-3
CDR3 DNA: TGCGCCAGCAGGGGGGACAGTCTAAAAGATACGCAGTATTTT
CDR3 protein: CASRGDSLKDTQYF

V gene: TRBV3-1/TRBV3-2
clone size: .
D gene: .
J gene: TRBJ2-2
CDR3 DNA: TGTGCCAGCAGCCCCAATCGCGGGATCGGGGAGCTGTTTTTT
CDR3 protein: CASSPNRGIGELFF

V gene: TRBV28
clone size: .
D gene: .
J gene: TRBJ1-1
CDR3 DNA: TGTGCCAGCAGGCGATATGCCTACGAAGCTTTCTTT
CDR3 protein: CASRRYAYEAFF

V gene: TRBV28
clone size: .
D gene: .
J gene: TRBJ1-2
CDR3 DNA: TGTGCCAGCAGTAGGCCGGGACTCTTCGACTATGGCTACACCTTC
CDR3 protein: CASSRPGLFDYGYTF

V gene: TRBV2
clone size: .
D gene: .
J gene: TRBJ2-3
CDR3 DNA: TGTGCCAGCAGTGAGACAGGGAGGAGCACAGATACGCAGTATTTT
CDR3 protein: CASSETGRSTDTQYF

V gene: TRBV30
clone size: once
D gene: .
J gene: TRBJ1-1
CDR3 DNA: TGTGCCTGGAGTGGACAGTATGAAGCTTTCTTT
CDR3 protein: CAWSGQYEAFF

V gene: TRBV4-1
clone size: few
D gene: TRBD1
J gene: TRBJ2-1
CDR3 DNA: TGCGCCAGCAGCCATCGGGCGGGACAGGGAGTATTCCGGGATGAGCAGTTCTTC
CDR3 protein: CASSHRAGQGVFRDEQFF

V gene: TRBV29-1
clone size: once
D gene: .
J gene: TRBJ2-7
CDR3 DNA: TGCAGCGTTGAAGGTCAGGGTTACGAGCAGTACTTC
CDR3 protein: CSVEGQGYEQYF

V gene: TRBV19
clone size: .
D gene: .
J gene: TRBJ1-1
CDR3 DNA: TGTGCCAGTAGTATTAAGAGACACCTGAACACTGAAGCTTTCTTT
CDR3 protein: CASSIKRHLNTEAFF

V gene: TRBV6-1
clone size: once
D gene: TRBD1
J gene: TRBJ2-7
CDR3 DNA: TGTGCCAGCAGTGAAGCAGTGGGGACAGGGGGCTGGAACGAGCAGTACTTC
CDR3 protein: CASSEAVGTGGWNEQYF

V gene: TRBV5-1
clone size: .
D gene: TRBD1
J gene: TRBJ2-7
CDR3 DNA: TGCGCCAGCCAGTCCGACAGGGGAGCGTTCGAGCAGTACTTC
CDR3 protein: CASQSDRGAFEQYF

V gene: TRBV28
clone size: few
D gene: .
J gene: TRBJ2-7
CDR3 DNA: TGTGCCACAAACCCCCTACTCCCAGGGAACGAGCAGTACTTC
CDR3 protein: CATNPLLPGNEQYF

V gene: TRBV7-9
clone size: .
D gene: TRBD2
J gene: TRBJ2-7
CDR3 DNA: TGTGCCAGCAGCTTAGCCGGGGGGAGATGGAACGAGCAGTACTTC
CDR3 protein: CASSLAGGRWNEQYF

V gene: TRBV7-9
clone size: many
D gene: .
J gene: TRBJ2-2
CDR3 DNA: TGTGCCAGCAGCCCTATTCCCGGGGAGCTGTTTTTT
CDR3 protein: CASSPIPGELFF

V gene: TRBV18
clone size: .
D gene: TRBD1
J gene: TRBJ1-3
CDR3 DNA: TGTGCCAGCTCCGGACAGGCCGGCTCTGGAAACACCATATATTTT
CDR3 protein: CASSGQAGSGNTIYF

V gene: TRBV27
clone size: few
D gene: .
J gene: TRBJ1-3
CDR3 DNA: TGTGCCAGCAGTCGACAGTCCGGAAACACCATATATTTT
CDR3 protein: CASSRQSGNTIYF

V gene: TRBV28
clone size: .
D gene: .
J gene: TRBJ1-5
CDR3 DNA: TGTGCCAGCACGTCTGGACAGCTCACGGAGCCCCAGCATTTT
CDR3 protein: CASTSGQLTEPQHF

V gene: TRBV7-3
clone size: .
D gene: TRBD2
J gene: TRBJ2-3
CDR3 DNA: TGTGCCAGCAGCCGGAGCGGGAGGGCCGTAGATACGCAGTATTTT
CDR3 protein: CASSRSGRAVDTQYF

V gene: TRBV28
clone size: .
D gene: TRBD1
J gene: TRBJ2-3
CDR3 DNA: TGTGCCAGCAGTTTCCGGGACAGGGGAGGGGATACGCAGTATTTT
CDR3 protein: CASSFRDRGGDTQYF

V gene: TRBV7-9
clone size: .
D gene: TRBD2
J gene: TRBJ2-1
CDR3 DNA: TGTGCCAGCAGCCCCCGGGGACTAGCGGGAAGCAATGAGCAGTTCTTC
CDR3 protein: CASSPRGLAGSNEQFF

V gene: TRBV4-1
clone size: .
D gene: .
J gene: TRBJ2-3
CDR3 DNA: TGCGCCAGCAGCCAAGATGGAGTAGCACCCGATACGCAGTATTTT
CDR3 protein: CASSQDGVAPDTQYF

V gene: TRBV3-1/TRBV3-2
clone size: .
D gene: .
J gene: TRBJ1-3
CDR3 DNA: TGTGCCAGCAGTCGGCGACAGGCGGGAAACACCATATATTTT
CDR3 protein: CASSRRQAGNTIYF

V gene: TRBV2
clone size: .
D gene: .
J gene: TRBJ2-5
CDR3 DNA: TGTGCCAGCAGTGTACAACAGGGTAGGCAAGAGACCCAGTACTTC
CDR3 protein: CASSVQQGRQETQYF

V gene: TRBV11-2
clone size: .
D gene: .
J gene: TRBJ1-1
CDR3 DNA: TGTGCCAGCAGTCCCGGGTCGGGCACTGAAGCTTTCTTT
CDR3 protein: CASSPGSGTEAFF

V gene: TRBV28
clone size: .
D gene: TRBD2
J gene: TRBJ2-1
CDR3 DNA: TGTGCCAGCAGTTCGACTAGCGCGAGCTCCTACAATGAGCAGTTCTTC
CDR3 protein: CASSSTSASSYNEQFF

V gene: TRBV19
clone size: .
D gene: .
J gene: TRBJ1-6
CDR3 DNA: TGTGCCAGTAGTAGCCGGGACTTCCATAATTCACCCCTCCACTTT
CDR3 protein: CASSSRDFHNSPLHF

V gene: TRBV9
clone size: once
D gene: TRBD1
J gene: TRBJ1-1
CDR3 DNA: TGTGCCAGTGAGCTGAGGGACAGGAACACTGAAGCTTTCTTT
CDR3 protein: CASELRDRNTEAFF